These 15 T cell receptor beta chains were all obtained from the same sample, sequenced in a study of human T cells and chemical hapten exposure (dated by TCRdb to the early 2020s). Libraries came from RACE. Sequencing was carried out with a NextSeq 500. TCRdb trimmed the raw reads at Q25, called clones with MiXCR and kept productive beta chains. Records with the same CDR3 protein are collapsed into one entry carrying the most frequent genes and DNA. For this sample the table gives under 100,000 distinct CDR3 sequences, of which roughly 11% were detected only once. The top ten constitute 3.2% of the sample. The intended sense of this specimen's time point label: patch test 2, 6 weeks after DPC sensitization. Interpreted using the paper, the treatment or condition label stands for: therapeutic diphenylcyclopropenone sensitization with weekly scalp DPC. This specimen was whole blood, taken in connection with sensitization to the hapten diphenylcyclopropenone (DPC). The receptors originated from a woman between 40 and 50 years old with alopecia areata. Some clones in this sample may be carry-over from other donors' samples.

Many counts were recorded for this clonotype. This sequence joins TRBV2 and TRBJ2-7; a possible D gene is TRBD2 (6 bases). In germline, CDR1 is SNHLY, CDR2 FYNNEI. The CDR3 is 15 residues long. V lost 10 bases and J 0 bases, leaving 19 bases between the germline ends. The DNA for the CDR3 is TGTGCCACCAGAGGGGCGGGAAGGAGCTCCTACGAGCAGTACTTC. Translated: CATRGAGRSSYEQYF.

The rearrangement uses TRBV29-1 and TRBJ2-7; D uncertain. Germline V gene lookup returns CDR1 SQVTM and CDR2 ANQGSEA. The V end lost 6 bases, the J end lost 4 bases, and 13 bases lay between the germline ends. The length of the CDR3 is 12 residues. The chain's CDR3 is CSVGPTAYEQYF. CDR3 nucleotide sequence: TGCAGCGTCGGCCCGACGGCTTACGAGCAGTACTTC.

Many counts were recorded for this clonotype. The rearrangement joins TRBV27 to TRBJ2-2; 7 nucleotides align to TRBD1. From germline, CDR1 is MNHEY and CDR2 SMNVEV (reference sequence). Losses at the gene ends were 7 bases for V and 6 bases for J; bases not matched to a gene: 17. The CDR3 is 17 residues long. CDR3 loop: CASTQTGIGWVAGELFF. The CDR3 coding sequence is TGTGCCAGCACCCAGACAGGGATCGGGTGGGTTGCCGGGGAGCTGTTTTTT.

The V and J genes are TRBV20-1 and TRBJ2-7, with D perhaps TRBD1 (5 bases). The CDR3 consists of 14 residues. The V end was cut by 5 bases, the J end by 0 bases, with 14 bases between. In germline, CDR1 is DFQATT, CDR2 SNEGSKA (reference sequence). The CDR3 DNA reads TGCAGTGCTCTCGCCAGGGTTAGCTCCTACGAGCAGTACTTC. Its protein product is CSALARVSSYEQYF.

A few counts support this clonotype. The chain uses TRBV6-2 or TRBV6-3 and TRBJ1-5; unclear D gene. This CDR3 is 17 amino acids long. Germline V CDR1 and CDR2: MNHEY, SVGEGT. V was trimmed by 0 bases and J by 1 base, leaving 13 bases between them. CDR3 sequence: CASSYSERRGSNQPQHF. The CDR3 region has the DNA TGTGCCAGCAGTTACTCGGAGCGGAGAGGGAGCAATCAGCCCCAGCATTTT.

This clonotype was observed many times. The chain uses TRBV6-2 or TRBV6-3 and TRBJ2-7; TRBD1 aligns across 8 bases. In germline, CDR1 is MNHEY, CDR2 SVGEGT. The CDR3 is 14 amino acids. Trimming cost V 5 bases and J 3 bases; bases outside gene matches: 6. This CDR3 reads CASSRPGQVYEQYF. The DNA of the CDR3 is TGTGCCAGCAGTCGCCCGGGACAGGTCTACGAGCAGTACTTC.

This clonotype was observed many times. CDR3 in DNA: TGTGCCAGCAGCCAATCTAGTCGCGCTGGTGCCTACAATGAGCAGTTCTTC. Protein sequence: CASSQSSRAGAYNEQFF. This sequence joins TRBV4-2 and TRBJ2-1; D uncertain. Germline loops: CDR1 LGHNA, CDR2 YNFKEQ. The CDR3 has 17 residues. With 2 bases removed from V and 2 bases from J, the gap between germline ends came to 16 bases.

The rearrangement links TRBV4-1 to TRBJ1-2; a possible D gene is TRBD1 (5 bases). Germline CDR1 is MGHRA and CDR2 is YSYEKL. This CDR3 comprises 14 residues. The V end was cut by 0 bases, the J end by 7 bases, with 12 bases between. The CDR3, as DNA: TGCGCCAGCAGCCAAGAGTTGTCAGGGCTTGGCTACACCTTC. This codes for CASSQELSGLGYTF.

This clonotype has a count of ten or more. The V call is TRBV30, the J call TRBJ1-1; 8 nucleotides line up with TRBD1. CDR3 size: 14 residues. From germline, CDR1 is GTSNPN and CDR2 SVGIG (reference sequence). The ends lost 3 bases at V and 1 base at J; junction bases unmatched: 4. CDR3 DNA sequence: TGTGCCTGGAGGATGGGGACAGGGAACACTGAAGCTTTCTTT. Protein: CAWRMGTGNTEAFF.

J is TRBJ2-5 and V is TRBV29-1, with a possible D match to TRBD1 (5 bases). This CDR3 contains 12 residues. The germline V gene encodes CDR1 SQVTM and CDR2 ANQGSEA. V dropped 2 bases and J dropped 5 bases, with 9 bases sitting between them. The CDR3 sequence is CSVEQGSETQYF. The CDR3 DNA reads TGCAGCGTTGAACAGGGCTCGGAGACCCAGTACTTC.

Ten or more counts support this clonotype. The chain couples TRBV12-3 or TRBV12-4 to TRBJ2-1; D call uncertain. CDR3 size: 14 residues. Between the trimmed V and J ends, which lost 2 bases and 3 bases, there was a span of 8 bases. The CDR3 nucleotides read TGTGCCAGCAGTTTACTGACCTTCTACAATGAGCAGTTCTTC. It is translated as CASSLLTFYNEQFF.

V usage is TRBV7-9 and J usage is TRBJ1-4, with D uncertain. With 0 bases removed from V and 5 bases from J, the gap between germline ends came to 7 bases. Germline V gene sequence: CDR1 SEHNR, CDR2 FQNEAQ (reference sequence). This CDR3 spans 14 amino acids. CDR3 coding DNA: TGTGCCAGCAGCTTAGCGAGGGAGAATGAAAAACTGTTTTTT. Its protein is CASSLARENEKLFF.

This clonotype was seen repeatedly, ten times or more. This CDR3 is CASSPRGRSEQYF. The DNA for the CDR3 is TGTGCCAGCAGTCCCCGGGGGCGTAGTGAGCAGTACTTC. The chain recombines TRBV12-3 or TRBV12-4 with TRBJ2-7, with D possibly called TRBD1 or TRBD2 (6 bases each). The CDR3 extends over 13 amino acids. V shed 5 bases and J shed 7 bases, with 15 bases lying between them.

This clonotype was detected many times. The CDR3 DNA sequence: TGTGCCAGCAGCTCTCCGGGACAGAACTACGAGCAGTACTTC. It specifies CASSSPGQNYEQYF. This sequence joins TRBV7-8 and TRBJ2-7, with 7 positions matching TRBD1. This CDR3 region has 14 residues. Germline loops: CDR1 SGHVS, CDR2 FQNEAQ. The V and J ends lost 4 bases and 3 bases, in that order; junction bases with no gene match: 6.

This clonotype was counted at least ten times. The CDR3 sequence: CASTLAGPLDTQYF. CDR3 DNA sequence: TGTGCCAGCACCCTAGCGGGGCCCTTGGATACGCAGTATTTT. This chain connects TRBV7-3 to TRBJ2-3, with TRBD2 matching over 9 bases. CDR3 length: 14 amino acids. V lost 7 bases to trimming and J lost 6 bases; unmatched junction nucleotides: 8. Germline V CDR1 and CDR2: SGHTA, FQGTGA.